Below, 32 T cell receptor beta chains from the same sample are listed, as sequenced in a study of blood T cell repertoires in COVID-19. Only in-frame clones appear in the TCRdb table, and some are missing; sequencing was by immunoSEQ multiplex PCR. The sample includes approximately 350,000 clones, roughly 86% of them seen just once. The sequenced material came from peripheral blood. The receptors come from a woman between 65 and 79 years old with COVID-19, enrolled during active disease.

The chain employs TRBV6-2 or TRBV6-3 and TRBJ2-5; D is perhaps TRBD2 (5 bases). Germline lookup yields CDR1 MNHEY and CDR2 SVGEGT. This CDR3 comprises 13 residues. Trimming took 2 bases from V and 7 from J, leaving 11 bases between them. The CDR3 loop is CASSYNGVGTQYF. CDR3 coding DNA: TGTGCCAGCAGTTACAACGGGGTGGGGACCCAGTACTTC.

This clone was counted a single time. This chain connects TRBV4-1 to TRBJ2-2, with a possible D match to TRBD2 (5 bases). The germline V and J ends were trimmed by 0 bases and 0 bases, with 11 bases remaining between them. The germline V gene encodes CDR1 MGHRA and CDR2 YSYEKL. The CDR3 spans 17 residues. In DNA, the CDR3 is TGCGCCAGCAGCCAAGATTGGACTCCCTCGAACACCGGGGAGCTGTTTTTT. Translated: CASSQDWTPSNTGELFF.

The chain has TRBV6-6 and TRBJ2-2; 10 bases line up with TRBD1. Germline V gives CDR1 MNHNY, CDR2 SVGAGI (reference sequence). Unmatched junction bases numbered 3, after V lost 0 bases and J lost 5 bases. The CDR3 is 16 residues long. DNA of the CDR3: TGTGCCAGCAGTTACTCCGGACAGGGGGGGACCGGGGAGCTGTTTTTT. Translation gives CASSYSGQGGTGELFF.

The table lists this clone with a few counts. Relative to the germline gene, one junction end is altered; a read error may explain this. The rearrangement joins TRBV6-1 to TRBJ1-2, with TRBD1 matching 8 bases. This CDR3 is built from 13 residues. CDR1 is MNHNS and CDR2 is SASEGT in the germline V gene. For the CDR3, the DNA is TGTGCCAGCAGCGAAGGACAGGGAAGGGGCTACACCTTC. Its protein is CASSEGQGRGYTF.

The CDR3 nucleotides are TGTGCCACCAGCAGTCCAGACACCATCGCGTCCTATAATTCACCCCTCCACTTT. Amino acids: CATSSPDTIASYNSPLHF. J is TRBJ1-6 and V is TRBV15; no definite D call. The CDR3 totals 18 residues. CDR1 and CDR2 (germline): LNHNV, YYDKDF (reference sequence). The V and J ends lost 3 bases and 1 base respectively, with 16 bases between them.

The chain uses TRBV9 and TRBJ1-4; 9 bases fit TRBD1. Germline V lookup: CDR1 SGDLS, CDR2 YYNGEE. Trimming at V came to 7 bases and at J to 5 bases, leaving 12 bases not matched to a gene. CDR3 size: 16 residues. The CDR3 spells CASPNDRGKANEKLFF. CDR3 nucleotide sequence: TGTGCCAGCCCGAATGACAGGGGGAAGGCGAATGAAAAACTGTTTTTT.

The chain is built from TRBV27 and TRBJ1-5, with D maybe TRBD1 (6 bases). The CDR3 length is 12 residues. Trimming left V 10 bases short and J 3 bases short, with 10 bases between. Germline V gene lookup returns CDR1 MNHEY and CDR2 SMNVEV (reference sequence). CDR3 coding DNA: TGTGCCACCGGACAGAACAATCAGCCCCAGCATTTT. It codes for CATGQNNQPQHF.

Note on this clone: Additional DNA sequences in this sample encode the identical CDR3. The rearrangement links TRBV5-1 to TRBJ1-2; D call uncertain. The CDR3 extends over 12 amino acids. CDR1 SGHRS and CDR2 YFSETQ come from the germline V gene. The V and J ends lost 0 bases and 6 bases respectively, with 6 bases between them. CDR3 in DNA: TGCGCCAGCAGCTTGGCGGGTAATGGCTACACCTTC. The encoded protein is CASSLAGNGYTF. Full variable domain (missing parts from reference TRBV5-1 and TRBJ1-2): KAGVTQTPRYLIKTRGQQVTLSCSPISGHRSVSWYQQTPGQGLQFLFEYFSETQRNKGNFPGRFSGRQFSNSRSEMNVSTLELGDSALYLCASSLAGNGYTFGSGTRLTVV.

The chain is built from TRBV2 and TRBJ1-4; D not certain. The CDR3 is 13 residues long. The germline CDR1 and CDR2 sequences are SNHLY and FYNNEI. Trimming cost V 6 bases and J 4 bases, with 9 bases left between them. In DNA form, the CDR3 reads TGTGCCAGCAGGTGGCAGTTTAATGAAAAACTGTTTTTT. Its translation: CASRWQFNEKLFF.

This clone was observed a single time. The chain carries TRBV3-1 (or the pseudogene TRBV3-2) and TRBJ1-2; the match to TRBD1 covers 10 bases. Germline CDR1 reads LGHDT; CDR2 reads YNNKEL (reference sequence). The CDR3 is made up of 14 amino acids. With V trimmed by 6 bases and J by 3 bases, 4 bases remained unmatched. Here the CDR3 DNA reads TGTGCCAGCAGTCTGACAGGGGGCTACTATGGCTACACCTTC. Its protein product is CASSLTGGYYGYTF.

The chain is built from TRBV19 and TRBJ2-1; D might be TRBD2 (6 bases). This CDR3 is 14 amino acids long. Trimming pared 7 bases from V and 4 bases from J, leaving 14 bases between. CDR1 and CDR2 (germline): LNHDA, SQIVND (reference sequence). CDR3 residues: CASNWDGGYNEQFF. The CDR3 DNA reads TGTGCCAGTAACTGGGATGGGGGGTACAATGAGCAGTTCTTC.

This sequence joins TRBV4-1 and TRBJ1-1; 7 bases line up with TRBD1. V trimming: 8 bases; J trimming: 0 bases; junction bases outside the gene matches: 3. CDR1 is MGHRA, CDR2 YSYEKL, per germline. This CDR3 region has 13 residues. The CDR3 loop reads CASARGVNTEAFF. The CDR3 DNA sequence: TGCGCCAGCGCCAGGGGGGTGAACACTGAAGCTTTCTTT.

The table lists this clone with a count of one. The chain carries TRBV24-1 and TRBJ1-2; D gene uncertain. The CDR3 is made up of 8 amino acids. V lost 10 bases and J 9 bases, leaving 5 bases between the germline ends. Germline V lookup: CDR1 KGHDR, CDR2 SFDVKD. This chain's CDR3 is CATPRYTF. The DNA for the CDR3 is TGTGCCACTCCTCGCTACACCTTC.

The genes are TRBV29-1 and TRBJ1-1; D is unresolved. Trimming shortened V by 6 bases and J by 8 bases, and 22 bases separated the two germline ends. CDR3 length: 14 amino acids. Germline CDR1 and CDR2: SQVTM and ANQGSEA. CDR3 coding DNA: TGCAGCGTACCCTTATTATGGGGTTCGGGAGAAGCTTTCTTT. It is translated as CSVPLLWGSGEAFF.

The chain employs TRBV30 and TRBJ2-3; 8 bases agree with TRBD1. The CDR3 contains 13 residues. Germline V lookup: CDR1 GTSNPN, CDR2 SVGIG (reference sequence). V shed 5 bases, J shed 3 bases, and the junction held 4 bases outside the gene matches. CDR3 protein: CAWRDRGTDTQYF. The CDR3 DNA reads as TGTGCCTGGCGAGACAGGGGAACAGATACGCAGTATTTT.

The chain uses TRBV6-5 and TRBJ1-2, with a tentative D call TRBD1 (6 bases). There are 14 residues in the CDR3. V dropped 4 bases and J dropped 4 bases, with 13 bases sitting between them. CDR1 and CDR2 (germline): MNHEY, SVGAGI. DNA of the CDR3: TGTGCCAGCAGTTCTTACAGGGATGCCTATGGCTACACCTTC. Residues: CASSSYRDAYGYTF.

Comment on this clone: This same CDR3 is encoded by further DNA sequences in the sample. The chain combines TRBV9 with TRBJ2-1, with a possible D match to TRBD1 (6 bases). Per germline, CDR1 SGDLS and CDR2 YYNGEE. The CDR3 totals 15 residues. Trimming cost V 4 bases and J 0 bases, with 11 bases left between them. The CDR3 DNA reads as TGTGCCAGCAGCTCCCAGGGGAGCTCCTACAATGAGCAGTTCTTC. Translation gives CASSSQGSSYNEQFF.

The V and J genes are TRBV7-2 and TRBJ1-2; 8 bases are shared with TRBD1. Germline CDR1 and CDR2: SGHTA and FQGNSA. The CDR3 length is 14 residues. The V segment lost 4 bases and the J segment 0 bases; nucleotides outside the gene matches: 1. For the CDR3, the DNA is TGTGCCAGCAGCTCGGACAGGGCTAACTATGGCTACACCTTC. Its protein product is CASSSDRANYGYTF.

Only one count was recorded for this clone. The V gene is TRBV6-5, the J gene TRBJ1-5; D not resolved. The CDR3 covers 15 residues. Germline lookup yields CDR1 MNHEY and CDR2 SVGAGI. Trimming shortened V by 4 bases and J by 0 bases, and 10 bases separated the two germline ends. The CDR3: CASSFDTFSNQPQHF. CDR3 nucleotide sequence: TGTGCCAGCAGTTTCGACACTTTTAGCAATCAGCCCCAGCATTTT.

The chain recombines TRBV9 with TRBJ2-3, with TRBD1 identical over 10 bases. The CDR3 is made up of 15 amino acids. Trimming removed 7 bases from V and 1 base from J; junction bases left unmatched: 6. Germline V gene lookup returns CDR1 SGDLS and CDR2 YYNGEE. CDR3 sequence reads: CASVPGTGGTDTQYF. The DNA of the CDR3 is TGTGCCAGCGTACCCGGGACAGGGGGCACAGATACGCAGTATTTT.

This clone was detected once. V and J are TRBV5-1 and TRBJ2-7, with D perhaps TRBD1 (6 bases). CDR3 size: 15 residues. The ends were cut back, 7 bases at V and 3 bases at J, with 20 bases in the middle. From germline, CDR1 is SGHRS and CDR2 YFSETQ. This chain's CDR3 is CASGSNSRGNYEQYF. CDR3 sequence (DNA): TGCGCCAGCGGTAGTAATAGCAGGGGTAACTACGAGCAGTACTTC.

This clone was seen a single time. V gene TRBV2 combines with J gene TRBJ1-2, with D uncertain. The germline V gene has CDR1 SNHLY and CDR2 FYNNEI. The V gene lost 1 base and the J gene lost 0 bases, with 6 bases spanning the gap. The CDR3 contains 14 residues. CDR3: CASSEDSTNYGYTF. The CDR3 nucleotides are TGTGCCAGCAGTGAAGACAGTACTAACTATGGCTACACCTTC.

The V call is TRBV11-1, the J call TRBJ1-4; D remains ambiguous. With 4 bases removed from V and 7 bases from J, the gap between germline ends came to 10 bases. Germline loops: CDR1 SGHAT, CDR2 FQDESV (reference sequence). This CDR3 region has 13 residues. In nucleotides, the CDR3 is TGTGCCAGCAGCTGTGAGGGTTGTGAAAAACTGTTTTTT. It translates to CASSCEGCEKLFF.

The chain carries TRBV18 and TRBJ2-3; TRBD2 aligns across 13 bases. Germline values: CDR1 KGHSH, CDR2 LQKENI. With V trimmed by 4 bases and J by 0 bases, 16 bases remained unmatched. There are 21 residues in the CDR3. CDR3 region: CASSLKPGLAGKMTSTDTQYF. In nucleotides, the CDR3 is TGTGCCAGCTCACTCAAACCGGGACTAGCGGGAAAGATGACTAGCACAGATACGCAGTATTTT.

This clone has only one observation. CDR3 in amino acids: CAWSRTVTNYGYTF. The CDR3, as DNA: TGTGCCTGGAGCCGGACAGTCACGAACTATGGCTACACCTTC. This chain links TRBV30 with TRBJ1-2, with D tentatively TRBD1 (6 bases). Trimming took 3 bases from V and 2 from J, leaving 13 bases between them. From germline, CDR1 is GTSNPN and CDR2 SVGIG (reference sequence). CDR3 length: 14 residues.

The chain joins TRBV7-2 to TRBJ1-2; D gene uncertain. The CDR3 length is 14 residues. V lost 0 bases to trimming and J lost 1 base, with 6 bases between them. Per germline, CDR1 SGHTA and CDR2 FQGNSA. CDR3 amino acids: CASSLAHGNYGYTF. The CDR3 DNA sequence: TGTGCCAGCAGCTTAGCGCACGGTAACTATGGCTACACCTTC.

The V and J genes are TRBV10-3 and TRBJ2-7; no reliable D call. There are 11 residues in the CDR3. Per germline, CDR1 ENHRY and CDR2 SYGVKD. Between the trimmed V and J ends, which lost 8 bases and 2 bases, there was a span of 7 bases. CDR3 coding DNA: TGTGCCATCGGAGAGGCCTACGAGCAGTACTTC. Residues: CAIGEAYEQYF.

The CDR3 DNA sequence: TGCGCCAGCAGCCAAGATCTGACAGGAGCCTACGAGCAGTACTTC. Amino acids: CASSQDLTGAYEQYF. The chain couples TRBV4-1 to TRBJ2-7; tentative D call: TRBD1 (6 bases). Trimming cost V 0 bases and J 2 bases, with 11 bases left between them. This CDR3 has 15 residues. Germline assignment: CDR1 MGHRA and CDR2 YSYEKL.

For the CDR3, the DNA is TGTGCCAGCTCACCGACAGGGAGTAGCTATAATTCACCCCTCCACTTT. Protein sequence: CASSPTGSSYNSPLHF. This chain joins TRBV18 and TRBJ1-6; 7 bases agree with TRBD1. Germline trimming cut 3 bases from V and 3 bases from J; bases unmatched to any gene: 5. Germline V gene sequence: CDR1 KGHSH, CDR2 LQKENI. The CDR3 is 16 amino acids.

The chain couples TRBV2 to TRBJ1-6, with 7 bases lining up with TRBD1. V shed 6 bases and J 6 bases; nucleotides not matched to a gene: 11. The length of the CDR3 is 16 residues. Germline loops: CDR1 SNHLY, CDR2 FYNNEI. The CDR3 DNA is TGTGCCAGCAGCAGACAGGGCCCCTATGGTAATTCACCCCTCCACTTT. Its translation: CASSRQGPYGNSPLHF.

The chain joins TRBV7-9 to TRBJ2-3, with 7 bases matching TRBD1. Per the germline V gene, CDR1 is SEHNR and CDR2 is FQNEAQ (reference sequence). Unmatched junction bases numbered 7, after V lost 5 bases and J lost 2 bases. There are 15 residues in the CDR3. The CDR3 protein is CASSDWDSYTDTQYF. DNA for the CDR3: TGTGCCAGCAGCGATTGGGACAGTTACACAGATACGCAGTATTTT.

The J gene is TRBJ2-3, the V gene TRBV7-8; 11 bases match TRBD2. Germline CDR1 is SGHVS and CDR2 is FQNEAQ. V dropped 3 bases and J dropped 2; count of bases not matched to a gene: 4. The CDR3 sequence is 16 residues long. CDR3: CASSLELAGATDTQYF. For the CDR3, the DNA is TGTGCCAGCAGCTTGGAACTAGCGGGAGCCACAGATACGCAGTATTTT.